This TCR beta chain stems from a study of blood T cell repertoires in COVID-19 (dated by TCRdb to the early 2020s). Describing the broader study: Samples from collaborators originated in the United States, Italy and Spain and spanned both the acute and convalescent phases of COVID-19. The prospective study material was composed of cDNA or gDNA derived from T cells, B-cell-depleted T cells, or PBMCs. Deeply sampled blood TCRbeta repertoires from subjects exposed to, actively infected with, or recovered from COVID-19 were included in the dataset. The repertoires were released in a freely available public database intended as a resource for research on the immune response to SARS-CoV-2. The samples were drawn from two sources: the first 160 participants of the ongoing ImmuneRACE study, and 1,000 to 1,500 subjects contributed by 6 global collaborators. A de-identified subject ID, COVID-19 status, age in years and sex were almost always included in the sample metadata. Where HLA class I and class II types were available, the types were taken from metadata supplied by the sample provider, not from assay-based typing.

The immunoSEQ Assay, a bias-controlled multiplex PCR, was used to amplify TCRbeta CDR3 regions from genomic DNA. The paper's processing steps were these. Nucleated cell counts per sample were estimated from amplification of reference gene primers within the assay. To quantify the absolute abundance of each unique TCRbeta CDR3 rearrangement, sequence reads were collapsed and filtered. Productive Simpson clonality was computed per sample as the square root of Simpson's diversity index over productive rearrangements. The clones in this table, taken by TCRdb from immuneACCESS, are in-frame only. Not every clone is retained; where verified, under half of the shortfall comes from an unresolved V gene, and the cause of the rest is unknown. V, J and clone size derive from that table, while D and trimming were established from the DNA sequence. This sample comprises about 98,000 clones, approximately 80% of them detected only once. Jointly, the top ten make up roughly 11% of the sample.

Overall study results and their limits: How much clinical and demographic metadata was included differed by source and by participant, and the metadata was provided uncurated.

This clone was observed a handful of times. Its antigen specificity is not known. Nothing much larger sits one base from this clone, and base qualities are not available. Whole blood was collected in K2EDTA tubes by collaborating institutions according to the institutions' own protocols. Collaborator samples were shipped for TCRbeta analysis as frozen whole blood, isolated PBMCs, or DNA extracted from either sample type. Reading the germline V gene (reference sequence) gives CDR1 WNHNN and CDR2 SYGVQD. V gives up 4 bases and J gives up 9 bases, and the segment between their germline ends measures 15 bases. There are 13 amino acids in the CDR3, from cysteine to phenylalanine inclusive. Only the CDR3 part of the read is kept: 39 bases, read in frame from the first base.

Sequenced material: peripheral blood. The sequence is built from TRBV10-1 and TRBJ1-1, with the D gene uncertain. The source is a man between 65 and 79 years old with active or convalescent COVID-19. The CDR3 region reads CASSANSALQAFF. Read as DNA, the sequence is TGCGCCAGCAGTGCCAACTCTGCACTGCAAGCTTTCTTT.